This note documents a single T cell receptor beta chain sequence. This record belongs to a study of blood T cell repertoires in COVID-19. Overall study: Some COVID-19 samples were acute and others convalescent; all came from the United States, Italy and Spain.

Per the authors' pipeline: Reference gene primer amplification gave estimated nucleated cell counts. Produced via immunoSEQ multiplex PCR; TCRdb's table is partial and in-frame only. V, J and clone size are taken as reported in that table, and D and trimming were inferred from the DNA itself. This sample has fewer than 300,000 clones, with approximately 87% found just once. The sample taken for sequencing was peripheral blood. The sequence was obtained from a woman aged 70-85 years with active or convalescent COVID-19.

The CDR3 sequence is CATSDGLAGVTGELFF. The CDR3 nucleotides read TGTGCCACCAGTGACGGGCTAGCGGGGGTCACCGGGGAGCTGTTTTTT. The V gene is TRBV24-1, the J gene TRBJ2-2; the match to TRBD2 covers 10 bases. The CDR3 has 16 residues. Trimming at V came to 4 bases and at J to 4 bases, leaving 5 bases not matched to a gene. Germline V CDR1 and CDR2: KGHDR, SFDVKD.